These 25 T cell receptor beta chains were sequenced from one sample in a study of shared clonotypes between healthy human individuals. Using immunoSEQ multiplex PCR, the repertoire was profiled, and TCRdb retains in-frame clones only, with some absent. Among about 2.3 million clones, 93% were seen once, and the ten largest hold approximately 0.4%. Sequencing was done on a sample of naive CD4+ T cells from PBMCs. Subset denoted: CD45RA+ positively selected. These receptors all come from a man younger than 30 in good health. Some clones in this sample may be carry-over from other donors' samples.

V usage is TRBV28 and J usage is TRBJ2-2; D ambiguous. The V end was cut by 6 bases, the J end by 0 bases, with 14 bases between. Germline CDR1 MDHEN, CDR2 SYDVKM. The CDR3 totals 16 residues. CDR3 DNA sequence: TGTGCCAGCAGCCCCTTTGAGTGGTCGAACACCGGGGAGCTGTTTTTT. This codes for CASSPFEWSNTGELFF.

CDR3 DNA: TGTGCCAGCAGTGAAGTGGAAACAACTAATGAAAAACTGTTTTTT. Protein sequence: CASSEVETTNEKLFF. The rearrangement joins TRBV6-1 to TRBJ1-4, with D hard to call. The germline V and J ends were trimmed by 1 base and 0 bases, with 6 bases remaining between them. CDR3 length: 15 residues. The V gene's germline CDR1 is MNHNS and CDR2 SASEGT.

The chain uses TRBV10-1 and TRBJ2-3; 7 bases fit TRBD2. Germline CDR1 reads WNHNN; CDR2 reads SYGVQD (reference sequence). The CDR3 loop spans 15 amino acids. V lost 6 bases to trimming and J lost 7 bases; unmatched junction nucleotides: 13. The CDR3 bases are TGCGCCAGCAGGGAGGTCTGGGGGAGGGCATATACGCAGTATTTT. Protein product: CASREVWGRAYTQYF.

The chain links TRBV2 to TRBJ1-4; TRBD1 aligns across 7 bases. The CDR3 sequence is 15 residues long. Germline loops: CDR1 SNHLY, CDR2 FYNNEI. The V and J ends lost 0 bases and 8 bases, in that order; junction bases with no gene match: 6. This CDR3 is CASSEAGGEGEKLFF. For the CDR3, the DNA is TGTGCCAGCAGTGAAGCAGGGGGCGAAGGAGAAAAACTGTTTTTT.

In the case of this clone: Other DNA sequences from this sample encode an identical CDR3 as well. This chain joins TRBV15 and TRBJ1-1; D is perhaps TRBD1 (5 bases). The V end was cut by 0 bases, the J end by 8 bases, with 7 bases between. The germline CDR1 and CDR2 sequences are LNHNV and YYDKDF (reference sequence). This CDR3 is 12 amino acids long. The CDR3 DNA sequence: TGTGCCACCAGCAGAGACGGGGGGGAAGCTTTCTTT. Translated, it gives CATSRDGGEAFF.

Written as DNA, the CDR3 is TGTGCCAGCAGGCCTGACCTGGCCCAGACCTACGAGCAGTACTTC. It yields the protein CASRPDLAQTYEQYF. This chain joins TRBV11-3 and TRBJ2-7, with no clear D. Germline lookup yields CDR1 SGHNT and CDR2 YENEEA. Deletions cut 6 bases from V and 2 bases from J, with 17 bases between. CDR3 length: 15 residues.

The chain has TRBV7-3 and TRBJ2-1; 9 nucleotides match TRBD2. V lost 4 bases, J lost 9 bases, and 13 bases stayed unmatched. Germline CDR1 and CDR2: SGHTA and FQGTGA. The CDR3 sequence is 16 residues long. CDR3 DNA sequence: TGTGCCAGCAGCTCACAGTATAGTAGCGGGAGAGGTGAGCAGTTCTTC. Residues: CASSSQYSSGRGEQFF.

In regard to this clone: Other DNA variants within this sample encode the same CDR3. The rearrangement joins TRBV28 to TRBJ1-5; D ambiguous. CDR1 is MDHEN, CDR2 SYDVKM, per germline. Trimming took off 5 bases at V and 0 bases at J, with 5 bases between the two ends. The CDR3 has 13 residues. In DNA, the CDR3 is TGTGCCAGCAGTCAAGGTAGCAATCAGCCCCAGCATTTT. Residues: CASSQGSNQPQHF.

The chain couples TRBV10-3 to TRBJ2-7; D possibly matches TRBD1 or TRBD2 (5 bases each). CDR1 ENHRY and CDR2 SYGVKD come from the germline V gene. There are 13 residues in the CDR3. Deletions cut 6 bases from V and 2 bases from J, with 11 bases between. CDR3 in amino acids: CAISPRDPYEQYF. The CDR3, as DNA: TGTGCCATCAGCCCCAGGGACCCCTACGAGCAGTACTTC.

The J gene is TRBJ1-3, the V gene TRBV7-2; D not certain. V was trimmed by 2 bases and J by 7 bases, leaving 12 bases between them. The germline gives CDR1 SGHTA, CDR2 FQGNSA. The CDR3 spans 14 residues. The CDR3 reads CASSLLVFGNTIYF. CDR3 coding DNA: TGTGCCAGCAGCTTACTGGTTTTTGGGAACACCATATATTTT.

This clone was seen once. In DNA, the CDR3 is TGTGCCAGCAGCTTAAGGGCTCGTCTCACTGAAGCTTTCTTT. As protein: CASSLRARLTEAFF. The V gene is TRBV7-8, the J gene TRBJ1-1; D is undetermined. This CDR3 is built from 14 residues. Trimming shortened V by 2 bases and J by 4 bases, and 11 bases separated the two germline ends. Germline lookup yields CDR1 SGHVS and CDR2 FQNEAQ.

The chain combines TRBV7-2 with TRBJ2-2; TRBD1 is a possible D gene (5 bases). Per the germline V gene, CDR1 is SGHTA and CDR2 is FQGNSA. The CDR3 is 14 amino acids. The V gene lost 2 bases and the J gene lost 7 bases, with 11 bases spanning the gap. The CDR3 protein is CASSLRQGSGELFF. CDR3 sequence (DNA): TGTGCCAGCAGCTTAAGGCAGGGAAGCGGGGAGCTGTTTTTT.

J is TRBJ2-1 and V is TRBV28; 7 nucleotides align to TRBD2. The CDR3 spans 17 residues. J was trimmed by 0 bases and V by 5 bases; bases with no gene match: 10. Germline CDR1 reads MDHEN; CDR2 reads SYDVKM. The CDR3 is CASSAAYGGSSYNEQFF. Here the CDR3 DNA reads TGTGCCAGCAGTGCCGCCTATGGCGGGAGCTCCTACAATGAGCAGTTCTTC.

V gene TRBV19 combines with J gene TRBJ2-3, with D unclear. Germline CDR1 is LNHDA and CDR2 is SQIVND (reference sequence). V was clipped by 5 bases and J by 2 bases, with 8 bases between them. The CDR3 sequence is 13 residues long. CDR3 nucleotides: TGTGCCAGTAGTCGGGCCTTCACAGATACGCAGTATTTT. It translates to CASSRAFTDTQYF. The full variable domain, its missing parts supplied by reference TRBV19 and TRBJ2-3, is DGGITQSPKYLFRKEGQNVTLSCEQNLNHDAMYWYRQDPGQGLRLIYYSQIVNDFQKGDIAEGYSVSREKKESFPLTVTSAQKNPTAFYLCASSRAFTDTQYFGPGTRLTVL.

The rearrangement joins TRBV29-1 to TRBJ2-7; TRBD2 matches at 8 bases. The CDR3 has 15 residues. In germline, CDR1 is SQVTM, CDR2 ANQGSEA. Trimming removed 4 bases from V and 2 bases from J; junction bases left unmatched: 10. For the CDR3, the DNA is TGCAGCGTTGCGTCGGGCAGCGGGGGTACCTACGAGCAGTACTTC. Its translation is CSVASGSGGTYEQYF.

The V call is TRBV19, the J call TRBJ2-2; D possibly corresponds to TRBD2 (5 bases). This CDR3 contains 15 residues. V was clipped by 10 bases and J by 4 bases, with 19 bases between them. Germline V lookup: CDR1 LNHDA, CDR2 SQIVND (reference sequence). CDR3 amino acids: CATERVAGGTGELFF. CDR3 nucleotides: TGTGCCACCGAGAGGGTGGCCGGAGGCACCGGGGAGCTGTTTTTT.

The rearrangement joins TRBV7-9 to TRBJ2-5; unclear D gene. This CDR3 is 17 amino acids long. Deletions cut 1 base from V and 1 base from J, with 16 bases between. Looked up from germline, CDR1 is SEHNR and CDR2 is FQNEAQ (reference sequence). In DNA, the CDR3 is TGTGCCAGCAGCTTAGTGATTGGTGATCGGGTCCAAGAGACCCAGTACTTC. It specifies CASSLVIGDRVQETQYF.

About this clone: The sample carries other DNA sequences with the same CDR3. This chain links TRBV19 with TRBJ2-6, with no clear D. Trimming removed 1 base from V and 0 bases from J, with 4 bases in between. The CDR3 is 15 residues long. CDR1 and CDR2 from the germline V gene are LNHDA and SQIVND (reference sequence). The CDR3 nucleotides read TGTGCCAGTAGTATAGGGGGCTCTGGGGCCAACGTCCTGACTTTC. Protein: CASSIGGSGANVLTF.

The rearrangement links TRBV2 to TRBJ1-5, with 10 bases fitting TRBD1. This CDR3 is built from 19 residues. The germline V gene has CDR1 SNHLY and CDR2 FYNNEI. Trimming at V came to 0 bases and at J to 7 bases, leaving 15 bases not matched to a gene. This CDR3 reads CASSEAWASRDRGRQPQHF. The DNA for the CDR3 is TGTGCCAGCAGTGAAGCGTGGGCGTCCCGGGACAGGGGCAGGCAGCCCCAGCATTTT. Full variable domain (rest looked up from reference TRBV2 and TRBJ1-5): EPEVTQTPSHQVTQMGQEVILRCVPISNHLYFYWYRQILGQKVEFLVSFYNNEISEKSEIFDDQFSVERPDGSNFTLKIRSTKLEDSAMYFCASSEAWASRDRGRQPQHFGDGTRLSIL.

The chain is built from TRBV25-1 and TRBJ2-1; 8 bases are a match to TRBD2. J gave up 4 bases and V 8 bases, and 13 bases lay outside the gene matches. This CDR3 is built from 16 residues. Germline assignment: CDR1 MGHDK and CDR2 SYGVNS. This chain's CDR3 is CASREGRGRRYNEQFF. CDR3 sequence (DNA): TGTGCCAGCCGGGAGGGTCGCGGGAGGAGGTACAATGAGCAGTTCTTC.

V usage is TRBV6-1 and J usage is TRBJ1-1, with TRBD1 as a possible D gene (5 bases). Trimming shortened V by 7 bases and J by 1 base, and 10 bases separated the two germline ends. The CDR3 is 13 residues long. In germline, CDR1 is MNHNS, CDR2 SASEGT. CDR3 protein: CASTDRTNTEAFF. The CDR3 DNA reads TGTGCCAGCACAGACAGAACGAACACTGAAGCTTTCTTT.

V and J are TRBV19 and TRBJ1-1; possible D gene TRBD1, 6 bases. Trimming pared 7 bases from V and 4 bases from J, leaving 13 bases between. From germline, CDR1 is LNHDA and CDR2 SQIVND (reference sequence). This CDR3 contains 13 residues. In DNA, the CDR3 is TGTGCCAGTAAGTTCCCAGGGGCCACTGAAGCTTTCTTT. Protein product: CASKFPGATEAFF.

The chain uses TRBV5-1 and TRBJ2-2, with 8 positions matching TRBD1. The germline CDR1 and CDR2 sequences are SGHRS and YFSETQ. This CDR3 has 17 residues. The trim removed 5 bases at V and 3 bases at J, leaving 12 bases unmatched. CDR3 coding DNA: TGCGCCAGCAGTACCGGGACAGGATATCGATACACCGGGGAGCTGTTTTTT. As protein: CASSTGTGYRYTGELFF.

The V and J genes are TRBV4-1 and TRBJ1-4; D is perhaps TRBD1 (6 bases). The length of the CDR3 is 15 residues. V gave up 1 base and J gave up 7 bases, with 13 bases separating them. From germline, CDR1 is MGHRA and CDR2 YSYEKL. The CDR3 spells CASSQVGARGEKLFF. In DNA, the CDR3 is TGCGCCAGCAGCCAAGTGGGGGCGCGGGGTGAAAAACTGTTTTTT.

The chain couples TRBV5-1 to TRBJ2-3, with 7 bases identical to TRBD1. The V gene end was trimmed by 6 bases and the J gene end by 6 bases; junction bases not matched to a gene: 10. Germline V lookup: CDR1 SGHRS, CDR2 YFSETQ. This CDR3 contains 14 residues. CDR3 protein: CASTHGQVEDTQYF. Here the CDR3 DNA reads TGCGCCAGCACCCACGGACAGGTTGAGGATACGCAGTATTTT.